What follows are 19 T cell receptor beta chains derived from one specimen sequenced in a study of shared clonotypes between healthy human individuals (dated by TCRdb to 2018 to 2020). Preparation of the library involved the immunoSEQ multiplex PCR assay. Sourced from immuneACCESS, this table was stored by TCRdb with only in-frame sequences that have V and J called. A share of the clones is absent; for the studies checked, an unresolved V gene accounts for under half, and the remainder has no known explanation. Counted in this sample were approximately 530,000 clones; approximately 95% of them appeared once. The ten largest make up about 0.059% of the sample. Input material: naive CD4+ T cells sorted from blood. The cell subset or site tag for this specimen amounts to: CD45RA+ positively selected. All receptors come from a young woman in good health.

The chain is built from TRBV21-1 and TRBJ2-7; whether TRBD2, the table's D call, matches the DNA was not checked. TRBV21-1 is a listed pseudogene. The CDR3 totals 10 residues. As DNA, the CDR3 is TGTGCCAGCAGCCGGTACGAGCAGTACTTC. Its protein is CASSRYEQYF.

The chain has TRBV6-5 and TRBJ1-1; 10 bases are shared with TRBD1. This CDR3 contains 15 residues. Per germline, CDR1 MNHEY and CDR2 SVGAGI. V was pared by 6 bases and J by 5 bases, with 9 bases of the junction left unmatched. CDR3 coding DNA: TGTGCCAGCAGAAGAGACCGGGACAGGGGAACTGAAGCTTTCTTT. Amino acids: CASRRDRDRGTEAFF.

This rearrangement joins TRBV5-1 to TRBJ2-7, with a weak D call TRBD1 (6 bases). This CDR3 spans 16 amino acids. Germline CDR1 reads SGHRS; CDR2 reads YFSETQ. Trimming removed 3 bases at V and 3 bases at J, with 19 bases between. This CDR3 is CASSSRTGQGGYEQYF. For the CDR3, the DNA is TGCGCCAGCAGCTCTCGGACCGGCCAAGGGGGCTACGAGCAGTACTTC. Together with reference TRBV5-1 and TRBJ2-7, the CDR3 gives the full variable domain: KAGVTQTPRYLIKTRGQQVTLSCSPISGHRSVSWYQQTPGQGLQFLFEYFSETQRNKGNFPGRFSGRQFSNSRSEMNVSTLELGDSALYLCASSSRTGQGGYEQYFGPGTRLTVT.

This chain's CDR3 is CASSFGAGGNYGYTF. DNA of the CDR3: TGTGCCAGCAGTTTTGGCGCCGGGGGGAACTATGGCTACACCTTC. This chain connects TRBV28 to TRBJ1-2; the D gene is possibly TRBD1 (5 bases). The germline V gene encodes CDR1 MDHEN and CDR2 SYDVKM. Deletions cut 3 bases from V and 2 bases from J, with 13 bases between. This CDR3 has 15 residues.

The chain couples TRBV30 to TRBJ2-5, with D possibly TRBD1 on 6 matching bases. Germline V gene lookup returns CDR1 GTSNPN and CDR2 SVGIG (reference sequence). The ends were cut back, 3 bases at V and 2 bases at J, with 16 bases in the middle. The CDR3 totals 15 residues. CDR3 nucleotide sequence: TGTGCCTGGAGGACTGTCCGGGACACTCAAGAGACCCAGTACTTC. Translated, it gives CAWRTVRDTQETQYF.

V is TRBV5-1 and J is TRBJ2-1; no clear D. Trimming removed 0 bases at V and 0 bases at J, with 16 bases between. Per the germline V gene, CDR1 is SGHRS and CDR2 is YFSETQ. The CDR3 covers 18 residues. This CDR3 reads CASSLALGLGSSYNEQFF. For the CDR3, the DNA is TGCGCCAGCAGCTTGGCGCTAGGCCTTGGAAGCTCCTACAATGAGCAGTTCTTC.

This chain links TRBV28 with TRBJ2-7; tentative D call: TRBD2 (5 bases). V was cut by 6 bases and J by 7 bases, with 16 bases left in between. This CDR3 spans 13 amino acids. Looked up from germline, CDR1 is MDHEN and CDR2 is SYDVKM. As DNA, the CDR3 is TGTGCCAGCAGCCTCGCCCGGGGTGGGGAGCAGTACTTC. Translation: CASSLARGGEQYF.

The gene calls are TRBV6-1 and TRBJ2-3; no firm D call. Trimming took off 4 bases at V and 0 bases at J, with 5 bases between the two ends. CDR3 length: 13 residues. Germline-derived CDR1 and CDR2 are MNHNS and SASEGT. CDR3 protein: CASSVPSTDTQYF. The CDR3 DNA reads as TGTGCCAGCAGTGTTCCAAGCACAGATACGCAGTATTTT.

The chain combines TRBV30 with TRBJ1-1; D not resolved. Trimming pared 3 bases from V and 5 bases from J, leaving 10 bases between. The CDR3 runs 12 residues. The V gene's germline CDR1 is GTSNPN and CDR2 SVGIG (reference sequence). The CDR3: CAWRRDLTEAFF. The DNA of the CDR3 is TGTGCCTGGAGAAGGGATTTGACTGAAGCTTTCTTT.

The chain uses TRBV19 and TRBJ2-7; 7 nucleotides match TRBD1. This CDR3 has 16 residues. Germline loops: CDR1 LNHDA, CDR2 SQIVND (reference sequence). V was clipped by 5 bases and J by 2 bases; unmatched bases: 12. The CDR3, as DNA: TGTGCCAGTAGTGAGGGGCGACAGGGATTACCCTACGAGCAGTACTTC. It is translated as CASSEGRQGLPYEQYF.

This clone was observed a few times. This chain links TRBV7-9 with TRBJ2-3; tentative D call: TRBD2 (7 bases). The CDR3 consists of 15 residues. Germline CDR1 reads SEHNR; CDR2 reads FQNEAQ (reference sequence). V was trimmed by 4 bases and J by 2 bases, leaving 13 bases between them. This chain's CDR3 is CASSSAGTTTDTQYF. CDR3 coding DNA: TGTGCCAGCAGCTCAGCGGGGACAACCACAGATACGCAGTATTTT.

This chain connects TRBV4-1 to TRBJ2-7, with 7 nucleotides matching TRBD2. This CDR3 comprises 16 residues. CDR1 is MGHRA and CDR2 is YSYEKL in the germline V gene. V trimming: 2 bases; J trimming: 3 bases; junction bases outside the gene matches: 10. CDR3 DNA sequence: TGCGCCAGCAGCCAAACCGGACTTGGGGGGGGCTACGAGCAGTACTTC. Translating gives CASSQTGLGGGYEQYF.

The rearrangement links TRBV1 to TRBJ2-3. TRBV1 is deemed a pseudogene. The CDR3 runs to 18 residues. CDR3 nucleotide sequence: TGCACCAGCAGCCACGGGACAGGGACTAGCAGAGCCACAGATACGCAGTATTTT. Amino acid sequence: CTSSHGTGTSRATDTQYF.

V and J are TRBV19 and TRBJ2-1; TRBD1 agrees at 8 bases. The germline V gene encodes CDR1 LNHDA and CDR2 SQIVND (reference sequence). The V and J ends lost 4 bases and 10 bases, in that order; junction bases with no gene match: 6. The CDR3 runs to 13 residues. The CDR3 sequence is CASSSDRDREQFF. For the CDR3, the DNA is TGTGCCAGTAGTAGCGACCGGGACAGGGAGCAGTTCTTC.

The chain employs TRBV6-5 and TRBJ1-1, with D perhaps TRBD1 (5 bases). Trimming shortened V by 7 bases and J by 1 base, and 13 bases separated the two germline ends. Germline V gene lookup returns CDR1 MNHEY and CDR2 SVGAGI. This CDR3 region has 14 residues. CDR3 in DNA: TGTGCCAGCACCCCCCCAGGGTCGAACACTGAAGCTTTCTTT. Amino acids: CASTPPGSNTEAFF.

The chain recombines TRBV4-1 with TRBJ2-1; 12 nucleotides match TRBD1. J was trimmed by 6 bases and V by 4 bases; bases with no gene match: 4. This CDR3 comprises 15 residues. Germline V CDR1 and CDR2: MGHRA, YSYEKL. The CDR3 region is CASSPGQGAGNEQFF. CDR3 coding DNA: TGCGCCAGCAGCCCGGGACAGGGGGCTGGCAATGAGCAGTTCTTC.

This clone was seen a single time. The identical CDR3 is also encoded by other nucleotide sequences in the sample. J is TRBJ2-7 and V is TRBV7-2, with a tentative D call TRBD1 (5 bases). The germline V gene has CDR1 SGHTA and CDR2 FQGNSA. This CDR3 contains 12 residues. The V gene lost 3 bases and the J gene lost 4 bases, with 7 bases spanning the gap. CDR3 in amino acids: CASSLQGYEQYF. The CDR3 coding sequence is TGTGCCAGCAGCTTGCAGGGTTACGAGCAGTACTTC.

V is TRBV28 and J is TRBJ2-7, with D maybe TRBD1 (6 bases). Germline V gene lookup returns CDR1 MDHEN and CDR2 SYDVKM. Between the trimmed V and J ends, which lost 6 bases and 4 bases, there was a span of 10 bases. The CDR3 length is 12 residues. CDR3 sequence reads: CASRTGGYEQYF. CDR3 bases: TGTGCCAGCAGGACAGGAGGATACGAGCAGTACTTC. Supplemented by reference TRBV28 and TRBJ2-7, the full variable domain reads DVKVTQSSRYLVKRTGEKVFLECVQDMDHENMFWYRQDPGLGLRLIYFSYDVKMKEKGDIPEGYSVSREKKERFSLILESASTNQTSMYLCASRTGGYEQYFGPGTRLTVT.

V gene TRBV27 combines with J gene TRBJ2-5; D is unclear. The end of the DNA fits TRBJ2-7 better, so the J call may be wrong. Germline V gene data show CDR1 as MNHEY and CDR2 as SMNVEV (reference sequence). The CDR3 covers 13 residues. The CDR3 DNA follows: TGTGCCAGCAGCTCGTATGCCTCCTACGAGCAGTACTTC. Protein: CASSSYASYEQYF.